The present TCR beta chain was sequenced within a study of T cell therapy after organ transplantation. About this clone: As yet, its antigen is unknown.

Noted time point: 4-8 weeks after completion of therapy. TCRdb keeps only in-frame clones here, not all; method: immunoSEQ multiplex PCR. The table records approximately 20,000 clones, around 81% of them present only once. V lost 3 bases and J 2 bases, leaving 15 bases between the germline ends. Germline V lookup: CDR1 SGHRS, CDR2 YFSETQ. The CDR3 has 15 residues. The chain has TRBV5-1 and TRBJ2-7; D perhaps matches TRBD2 (6 bases). The TCR was taken from a human patient who had received a solid organ transplant and had CMV disease. Among the T cells, some may be from the graft donor. The source was CD8+ T cells from blood, collected after autologous CMV-specific T cell therapy. CDR3 bases: TGCGCCAGCAGCTCGTATGGGGGGACCGCCTACGAGCAGTACTTC. Translating gives CASSSYGGTAYEQYF.